This T cell receptor (beta chain) was profiled in a study of OX40 agonist ivuxolimab in advanced cancers. TCRdb's copy holds only in-frame clones and misses some; the assay was immunoSEQ multiplex PCR. The table records around 76,000 clones, around 81% of them present only once. The CDR3 contains 16 residues. Looked up from germline, CDR1 is MDHEN and CDR2 is SYDVKM. Trimming took 4 bases from V and 2 from J, leaving 16 bases between them. The sample consisted of CD4+ or CD8+ T cells sorted from blood, taken in a trial of the OX40 agonist ivuxolimab. The chain recombines TRBV28 with TRBJ2-3, with D perhaps matching TRBD1 (6 bases). This receptor was obtained from an adult with an advanced solid tumor such as melanoma, head and neck, liver or kidney cancer. CDR3 sequence: CASSSSRDMITDTQYF. DNA for the CDR3: TGTGCCAGCAGTTCCTCCCGGGACATGATCACAGATACGCAGTATTTT.